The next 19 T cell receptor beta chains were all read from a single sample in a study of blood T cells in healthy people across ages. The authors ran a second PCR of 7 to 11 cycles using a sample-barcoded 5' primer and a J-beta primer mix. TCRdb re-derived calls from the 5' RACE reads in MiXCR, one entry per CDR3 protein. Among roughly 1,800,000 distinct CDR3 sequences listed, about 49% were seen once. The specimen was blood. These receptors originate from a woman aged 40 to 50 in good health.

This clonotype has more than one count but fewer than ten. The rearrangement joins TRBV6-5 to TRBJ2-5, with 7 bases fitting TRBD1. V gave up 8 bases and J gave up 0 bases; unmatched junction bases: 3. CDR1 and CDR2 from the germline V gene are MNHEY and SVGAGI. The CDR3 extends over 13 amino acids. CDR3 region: CASSGQYQETQYF. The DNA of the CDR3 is TGTGCCAGCTCGGGACAGTACCAAGAGACCCAGTACTTC.

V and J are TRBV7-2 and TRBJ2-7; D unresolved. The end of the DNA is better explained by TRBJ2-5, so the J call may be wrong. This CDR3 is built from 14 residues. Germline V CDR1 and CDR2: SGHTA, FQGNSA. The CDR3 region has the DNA TGTGCCAGCAGCTTAGAGGCAAGCAGGGAGACCCAGTACTTC. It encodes CASSLEASRETQYF.

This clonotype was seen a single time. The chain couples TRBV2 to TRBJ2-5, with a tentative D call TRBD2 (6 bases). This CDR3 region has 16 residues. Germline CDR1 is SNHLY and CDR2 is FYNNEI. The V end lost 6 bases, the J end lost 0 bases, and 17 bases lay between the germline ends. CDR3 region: CASSLTLRGYQETQYF. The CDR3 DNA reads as TGTGCCAGCAGCTTAACCCTTCGGGGGTACCAAGAGACCCAGTACTTC.

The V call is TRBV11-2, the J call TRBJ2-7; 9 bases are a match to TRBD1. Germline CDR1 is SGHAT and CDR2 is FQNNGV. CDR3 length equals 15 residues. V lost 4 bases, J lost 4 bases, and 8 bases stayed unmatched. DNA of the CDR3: TGTGCCAGCAGCTCCCTGGACAGGGGCGAATACGAGCAGTACTTC. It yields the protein CASSSLDRGEYEQYF.

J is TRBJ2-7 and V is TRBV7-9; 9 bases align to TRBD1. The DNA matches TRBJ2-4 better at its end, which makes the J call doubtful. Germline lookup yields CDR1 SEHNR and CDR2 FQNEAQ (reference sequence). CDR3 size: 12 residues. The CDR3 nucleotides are TGTGCCAGCCAAGACAGGGGGAACATTCAGTACTTC. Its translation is CASQDRGNIQYF.

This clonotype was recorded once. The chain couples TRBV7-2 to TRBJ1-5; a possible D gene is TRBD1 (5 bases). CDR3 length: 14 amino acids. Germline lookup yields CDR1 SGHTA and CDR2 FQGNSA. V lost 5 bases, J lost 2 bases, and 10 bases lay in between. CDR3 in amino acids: CASSRDVGNQPQHF. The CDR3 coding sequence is TGTGCCAGCAGCAGGGACGTGGGCAATCAGCCCCAGCATTTT.

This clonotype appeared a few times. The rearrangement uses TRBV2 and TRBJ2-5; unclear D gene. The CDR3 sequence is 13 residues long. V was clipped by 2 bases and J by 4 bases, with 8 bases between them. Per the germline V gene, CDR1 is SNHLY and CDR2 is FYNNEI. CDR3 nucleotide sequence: TGTGCCAGCAGTGAATGGAAGGTAGAGACCCAGTACTTC. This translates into CASSEWKVETQYF. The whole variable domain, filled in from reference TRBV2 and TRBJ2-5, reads EPEVTQTPSHQVTQMGQEVILRCVPISNHLYFYWYRQILGQKVEFLVSFYNNEISEKSEIFDDQFSVERPDGSNFTLKIRSTKLEDSAMYFCASSEWKVETQYFGPGTRLLVL.

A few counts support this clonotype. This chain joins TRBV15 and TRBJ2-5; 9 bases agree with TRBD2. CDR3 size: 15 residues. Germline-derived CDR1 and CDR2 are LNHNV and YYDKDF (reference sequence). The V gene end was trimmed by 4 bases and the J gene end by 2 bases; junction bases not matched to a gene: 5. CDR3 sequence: CATSKRAGGQETQYF. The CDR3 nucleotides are TGTGCCACCAGCAAAAGGGCGGGGGGGCAAGAGACCCAGTACTTC.

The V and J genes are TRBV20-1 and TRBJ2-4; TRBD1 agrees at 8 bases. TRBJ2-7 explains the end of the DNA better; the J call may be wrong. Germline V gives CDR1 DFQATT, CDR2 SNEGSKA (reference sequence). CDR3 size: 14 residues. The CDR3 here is CSASLDRVSYEQYF. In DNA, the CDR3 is TGCAGTGCTAGTTTGGACAGGGTCTCCTACGAGCAGTACTTC.

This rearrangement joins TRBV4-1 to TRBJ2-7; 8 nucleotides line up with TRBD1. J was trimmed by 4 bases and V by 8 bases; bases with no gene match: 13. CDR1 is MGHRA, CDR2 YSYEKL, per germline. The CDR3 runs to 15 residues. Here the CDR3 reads CASFGVGQGSYEQYF. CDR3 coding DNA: TGCGCCAGCTTTGGGGTAGGACAGGGTTCGTACGAGCAGTACTTC.

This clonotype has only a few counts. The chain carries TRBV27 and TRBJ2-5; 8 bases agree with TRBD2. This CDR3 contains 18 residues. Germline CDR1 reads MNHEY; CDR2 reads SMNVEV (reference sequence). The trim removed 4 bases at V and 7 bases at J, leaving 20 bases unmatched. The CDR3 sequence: CASSSPSGLAGTLGTQYF. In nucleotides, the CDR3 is TGTGCCAGCAGTTCCCCCTCCGGACTAGCAGGGACCCTTGGGACCCAGTACTTC.

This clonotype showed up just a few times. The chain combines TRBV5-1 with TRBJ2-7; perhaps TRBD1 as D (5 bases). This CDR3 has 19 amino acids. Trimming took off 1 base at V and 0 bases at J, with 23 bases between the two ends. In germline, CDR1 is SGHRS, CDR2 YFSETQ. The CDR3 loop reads CASSLLGIQRTSSSYEQYF. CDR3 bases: TGCGCCAGCAGCTTGCTAGGGATACAAAGGACATCGAGCTCCTACGAGCAGTACTTC.

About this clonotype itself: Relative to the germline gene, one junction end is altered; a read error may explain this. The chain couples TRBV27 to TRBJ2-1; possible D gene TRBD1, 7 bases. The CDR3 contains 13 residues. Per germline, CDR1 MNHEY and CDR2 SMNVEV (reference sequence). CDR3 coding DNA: TGTGCCAGCAGTTTAAGGAGGGGGCGTGAGGAGTTCTTC. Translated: CASSLRRGREEFF.

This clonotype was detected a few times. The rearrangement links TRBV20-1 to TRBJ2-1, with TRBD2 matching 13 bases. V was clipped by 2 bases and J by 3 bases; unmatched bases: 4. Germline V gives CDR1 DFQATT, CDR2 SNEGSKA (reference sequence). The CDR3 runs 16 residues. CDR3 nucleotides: TGCAGTGCTAGACCCCGACTAGCGGGGGGCTACAATGAGCAGTTCTTC. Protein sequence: CSARPRLAGGYNEQFF.

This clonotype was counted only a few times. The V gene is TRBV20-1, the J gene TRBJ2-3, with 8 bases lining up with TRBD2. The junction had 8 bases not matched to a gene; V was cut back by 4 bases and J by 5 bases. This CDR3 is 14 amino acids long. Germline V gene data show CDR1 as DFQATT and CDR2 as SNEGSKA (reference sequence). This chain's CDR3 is CSAIRAGGIDTQYF. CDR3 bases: TGCAGTGCTATCCGCGCGGGGGGCATAGATACGCAGTATTTT.

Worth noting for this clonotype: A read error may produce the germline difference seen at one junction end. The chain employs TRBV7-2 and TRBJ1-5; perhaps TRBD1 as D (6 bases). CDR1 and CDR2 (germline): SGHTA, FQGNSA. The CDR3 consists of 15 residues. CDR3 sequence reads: CASSLDGGPNQPQHF. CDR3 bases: TGTGCCAGCAGTTTAGACGGGGGCCCCAATCAGCCCCAGCATTTT.

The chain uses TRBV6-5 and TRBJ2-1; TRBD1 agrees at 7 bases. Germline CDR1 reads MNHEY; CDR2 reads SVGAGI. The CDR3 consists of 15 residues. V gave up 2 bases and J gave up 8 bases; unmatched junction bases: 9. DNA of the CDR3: TGTGCCAGCAGTTACAACATGGACAGGAACCATGAGCAGTTCTTC. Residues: CASSYNMDRNHEQFF.

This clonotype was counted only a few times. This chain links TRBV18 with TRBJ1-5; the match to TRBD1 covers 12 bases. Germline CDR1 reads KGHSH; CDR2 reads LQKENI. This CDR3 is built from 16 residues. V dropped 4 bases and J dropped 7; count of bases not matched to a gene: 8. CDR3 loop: CASSLRDRGLGQPQHF. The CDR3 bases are TGTGCCAGCTCACTCAGGGACAGGGGGCTGGGGCAGCCCCAGCATTTT.

The CDR3, as DNA: TGTGCCAGCAGTTACTCGACAGGGCTGAGTCCAGATACGCAGTATTTT. Encoded protein: CASSYSTGLSPDTQYF. This rearrangement joins TRBV6-6 to TRBJ2-3; TRBD1 matches at 7 bases. The germline CDR1 and CDR2 sequences are MNHNY and SVGAGI (reference sequence). Trimming removed 0 bases from V and 4 bases from J; junction bases left unmatched: 7. The CDR3 spans 16 residues.